The 27 T cell receptor beta chains below were found in one sample sequenced in a study of identical twins. Each CDR3 protein is one row after TCRdb ran MiXCR on the 5' RACE reads. Counted here are about 690,000 distinct CDR3 sequences, approximately 6.1% occurring once; the ten biggest clones make up around 1.7%. Sequenced input: naive T cells sorted from blood. These TCRs come from a man aged 18 to 29 in good health.

This clonotype was recorded many times. This sequence joins TRBV20-1 and TRBJ2-4; 10 bases fit TRBD1. CDR1 and CDR2 (germline): DFQATT, SNEGSKA (reference sequence). The V gene end was trimmed by 6 bases and the J gene end by 1 base; junction bases not matched to a gene: 9. CDR3 size: 16 residues. CDR3 DNA: TGCAGTGCGCCTGACAGGGGGCGTGAGGCCAAAAACATTCAGTACTTC. Protein: CSAPDRGREAKNIQYF.

This clonotype was recorded a few times. The rearrangement joins TRBV7-9 to TRBJ1-1, with TRBD1 matching over 10 bases. The CDR3 spans 16 residues. The V and J ends lost 4 bases and 3 bases, in that order; junction bases with no gene match: 8. Looked up from germline, CDR1 is SEHNR and CDR2 is FQNEAQ (reference sequence). The CDR3 reads CASSWYRDRGDTEAFF. The CDR3 bases are TGTGCCAGCAGCTGGTACCGGGACAGGGGCGACACTGAAGCTTTCTTT.

A word on this clonotype: This may be a read error, as it is one base from a much larger clone. This sequence joins TRBV10-3 and TRBJ2-7, with a tentative D call TRBD1 (5 bases). From germline, CDR1 is ENHRY and CDR2 SYGVKD. V was cut by 6 bases and J by 6 bases, with 12 bases left in between. The CDR3 is 12 residues long. The CDR3 DNA follows: TGTGCCATCAGCCCAACAGGCTGCGAGCAGTACGTC. This encodes CAISPTGCEQYV.

This clonotype has ten or more counts. The chain uses TRBV5-5 and TRBJ1-5, with D perhaps matching TRBD1 (6 bases). The CDR3 totals 14 residues. The germline gives CDR1 SGHKS, CDR2 YYEKEE (reference sequence). V was pared by 7 bases and J by 1 base, with 12 bases between. CDR3 nucleotides: TGTGCCAGCGAGGAGGGGGAGAGCAATCAGCCCCAGCATTTT. This codes for CASEEGESNQPQHF.

In its sample, this clonotype was seen many times. For the CDR3, the DNA is TGTGCCAGCAGCTTAGCGCGGACTAGTCTATCCATAGATACGCAGTATTTT. Translated, it gives CASSLARTSLSIDTQYF. This chain joins TRBV7-8 and TRBJ2-3; 7 positions agree with TRBD2. Germline-derived CDR1 and CDR2 are SGHVS and FQNEAQ. With V trimmed by 0 bases and J by 5 bases, 11 bases remained unmatched. The CDR3 runs to 17 residues.

This clonotype occurred many times. The chain uses TRBV29-1 and TRBJ2-1, with D perhaps TRBD1 (5 bases). The germline V gene has CDR1 SQVTM and CDR2 ANQGSEA. Deletions cut 7 bases from V and 0 bases from J, with 10 bases between. The CDR3 consists of 13 residues. CDR3 DNA sequence: TGCAGCGGGCGGACAAGCTCCTACAATGAGCAGTTCTTC. Amino acids: CSGRTSSYNEQFF.

The sample holds a few counts of this clonotype. The chain employs TRBV3-1 and TRBJ2-5, with D possibly TRBD2 on 6 matching bases. Germline CDR1 LGHDT, CDR2 YNNKEL (reference sequence). The CDR3 loop spans 16 amino acids. Trimming pared 3 bases from V and 5 bases from J, leaving 19 bases between. The CDR3 region has the DNA TGTGCCAGCAGCCAGCGAGGCGGGGTGGTGAAGGAGACCCAGTACTTC. This encodes CASSQRGGVVKETQYF.

This clonotype has a handful of counts. J is TRBJ2-3 and V is TRBV6-1; 8 positions match TRBD1. Looked up from germline, CDR1 is MNHNS and CDR2 is SASEGT. Trimming took 7 bases from V and 0 from J; bases not matched to a gene: 9. The CDR3 has 16 amino acids. CDR3 coding DNA: TGTGCCAGCACAGGGGGCCCTTTCTCTAGCACAGATACGCAGTATTTT. Its protein is CASTGGPFSSTDTQYF.

CDR3 nucleotide sequence: TGTGCCACCCAAAAACAGGGGTTATCCTACGAGCAGTACTTC. Protein: CATQKQGLSYEQYF. The chain employs TRBV6-1 and TRBJ2-7; TRBD1 aligns across 7 bases. CDR1 is MNHNS and CDR2 is SASEGT in the germline V gene. The J segment lost 1 base and the V segment lost 10 bases, leaving 10 bases of the junction unmatched. The CDR3 length is 14 residues.

CDR3 DNA: TGCAGTGCTAGGATGCAGGGAGGTACTGAAGCTTTCTTT. It encodes CSARMQGGTEAFF. V gene TRBV20-1 combines with J gene TRBJ1-1; possible D gene TRBD1, 5 bases. CDR1 DFQATT and CDR2 SNEGSKA come from the germline V gene (reference sequence). V was clipped by 3 bases and J by 5 bases, with 13 bases between them. The CDR3 length is 13 residues.

This clonotype was seen ten or more times. The chain has TRBV12-3 or TRBV12-4 and TRBJ2-1; no clear D. This CDR3 comprises 14 residues. Trimming took 8 bases from V and 8 from J, leaving 19 bases between them. As DNA, the CDR3 is TGTGCCAGCCGTACCCGATCGACATTGGATGAGCAGTTCTTC. Translation gives CASRTRSTLDEQFF.

About this clonotype itself: A read error may produce the germline difference seen at one junction end. The V gene is TRBV7-6, the J gene TRBJ1-2, with D maybe TRBD1 (5 bases). CDR3 length: 12 residues. The germline V gene encodes CDR1 SGHVS and CDR2 FNYEAQ. The CDR3 DNA reads TGTGCCAGCCGCATGTCAGCCGGGGCGACCGCCTTC. Residues: CASRMSAGATAF.

This clonotype was detected many times. The chain is built from TRBV29-1 and TRBJ1-6; TRBD1 matches at 7 bases. This CDR3 is 13 amino acids long. Trimming removed 4 bases from V and 7 bases from J; junction bases left unmatched: 4. Per germline, CDR1 SQVTM and CDR2 ANQGSEA. The CDR3 region is CSVVTGVNSPLHF. The CDR3 DNA sequence: TGCAGCGTTGTCACAGGGGTGAATTCACCCCTCCACTTT.

This clonotype showed up many times. The chain carries TRBV20-1 and TRBJ1-2, with a tentative D call TRBD1 (5 bases). The germline CDR1 and CDR2 sequences are DFQATT and SNEGSKA (reference sequence). This CDR3 spans 14 amino acids. Trimming took off 4 bases at V and 2 bases at J, with 14 bases between the two ends. Here the CDR3 DNA reads TGCAGTGCTACCAGGGTGGAGGAGAACTATGGCTACACCTTC. It specifies CSATRVEENYGYTF.

Here the CDR3 DNA reads TGCGCCAGCAGCGTTGTAGCTGGGAGTAACAATGAGCAGTTCTTC. Translating it yields CASSVVAGSNNEQFF. The chain has TRBV5-1 and TRBJ2-1; D perhaps matches TRBD2 (5 bases). There are 15 residues in the CDR3. Trimming pared 4 bases from V and 5 bases from J, leaving 16 bases between. In germline, CDR1 is SGHRS, CDR2 YFSETQ.

The chain carries TRBV5-1 and TRBJ2-2; D unclear. V lost 2 bases and J 2 bases, leaving 10 bases between the germline ends. CDR3 length: 15 amino acids. Germline V lookup: CDR1 SGHRS, CDR2 YFSETQ. The CDR3 nucleotides read TGCGCCAGCAGCTTTCACGCGAGCAACACCGGGGAGCTGTTTTTT. Protein product: CASSFHASNTGELFF. Full variable domain (remainder filled in from reference TRBV5-1 and TRBJ2-2): KAGVTQTPRYLIKTRGQQVTLSCSPISGHRSVSWYQQTPGQGLQFLFEYFSETQRNKGNFPGRFSGRQFSNSRSEMNVSTLELGDSALYLCASSFHASNTGELFFGEGSRLTVL.

This clonotype has a handful of counts. The chain carries TRBV2 and TRBJ1-2; no reliable D call. Trimming left V 0 bases short and J 4 bases short, with 6 bases between. Germline lookup yields CDR1 SNHLY and CDR2 FYNNEI. The CDR3 spans 13 residues. The CDR3 protein is CASSEALTYGYTF. CDR3 DNA: TGTGCCAGCAGTGAAGCGCTTACCTATGGCTACACCTTC. Full variable domain (rest looked up from reference TRBV2 and TRBJ1-2): EPEVTQTPSHQVTQMGQEVILRCVPISNHLYFYWYRQILGQKVEFLVSFYNNEISEKSEIFDDQFSVERPDGSNFTLKIRSTKLEDSAMYFCASSEALTYGYTFGSGTRLTVV.

The chain is built from TRBV23-1 and TRBJ1-1; D gene uncertain. TRBV23-1 carries the ORF label, with uncertain function. This CDR3 region has 15 residues. The V gene lost 0 bases and the J gene lost 1 base, with 9 bases spanning the gap. The CDR3 DNA reads TGCGCCAGCAGTCAATCGTTGACGGGGAACACTGAAGCTTTCTTT. The encoded protein is CASSQSLTGNTEAFF.

This clonotype was recorded many times. The chain has TRBV27 and TRBJ2-5; 8 bases line up with TRBD2. The V segment lost 3 bases and the J segment 4 bases; nucleotides outside the gene matches: 10. Germline CDR1 is MNHEY and CDR2 is SMNVEV (reference sequence). There are 16 residues in the CDR3. The CDR3: CASSFLPGGPRETQYF. CDR3 DNA: TGTGCCAGCAGTTTCCTGCCGGGAGGGCCCAGAGAGACCCAGTACTTC.

This clonotype was seen many times. The rearrangement uses TRBV29-1 and TRBJ1-2; no firm D call. CDR1 is SQVTM and CDR2 is ANQGSEA in the germline V gene. The CDR3 has 12 amino acids. V lost 4 bases, J lost 6 bases, and 12 bases lay in between. Written as DNA, the CDR3 is TGCAGCGTTGCCTTAGGGAAAGATGGCTACACCTTC. Translating it yields CSVALGKDGYTF.

This clonotype was seen only a few times. The chain is built from TRBV7-2 and TRBJ1-1, with unresolved D. This CDR3 region has 15 residues. Trimming removed 2 bases at V and 2 bases at J, with 12 bases between. From germline, CDR1 is SGHTA and CDR2 FQGNSA. The CDR3 DNA reads as TGTGCCAGCAGCTTAAAAAAAGGGTTTAACACTGAAGCTTTCTTT. This encodes CASSLKKGFNTEAFF.

The table lists this clonotype with a few counts. The CDR3 nucleotides read TGTGCCAGCAGCGCCCGGCTTGGAGGAAACACCGGGGAGCTGTTTTTT. Protein: CASSARLGGNTGELFF. V is TRBV7-8 and J is TRBJ2-2; D is possibly TRBD2 (5 bases). V lost 5 bases to trimming and J lost 2 bases, with 15 bases between them. Germline V gene data show CDR1 as SGHVS and CDR2 as FQNEAQ. The CDR3 runs to 16 residues.

This clonotype was counted once. The rearrangement links TRBV3-1 to TRBJ2-5; no clear D. Germline CDR1 LGHDT, CDR2 YNNKEL (reference sequence). The CDR3 extends over 14 amino acids. The ends were cut back, 1 base at V and 2 bases at J, with 8 bases in the middle. The CDR3 DNA sequence: TGTGCCAGCAGCCAAGGTTACAGACAAGAGACCCAGTACTTC. Translating it yields CASSQGYRQETQYF.

This clonotype was picked up many times. The chain employs TRBV5-1 and TRBJ2-2; D is undetermined. The CDR3 is 13 amino acids. Germline CDR1 SGHRS, CDR2 YFSETQ. The V gene lost 6 bases and the J gene lost 5 bases, with 11 bases spanning the gap. The CDR3 DNA reads as TGCGCCAGCACCTCGGAAGGGACCGGGGAGCTGTTTTTT. This translates into CASTSEGTGELFF.

This clonotype turned up a few times. The J gene is TRBJ2-1, the V gene TRBV19, with D perhaps being TRBD1 or TRBD2 (5 bases each). CDR3 length: 13 residues. Germline V gene data show CDR1 as LNHDA and CDR2 as SQIVND (reference sequence). Between the trimmed V and J ends, which lost 5 bases and 6 bases, there was a span of 11 bases. CDR3 residues: CASSLRDLNEQFF. CDR3 in DNA: TGTGCCAGTAGTCTCCGGGACCTCAATGAGCAGTTCTTC.

CDR3 nucleotide sequence: TGTGCCAGCAGTTGGGGGACAGTATACACCGGGGAGCTGTTTTTT. It codes for CASSWGTVYTGELFF. The chain uses TRBV6-5 and TRBJ2-2; TRBD1 matches at 7 bases. V shed 4 bases, J shed 3 bases, and the junction held 5 bases outside the gene matches. The CDR3 is made up of 15 amino acids. Germline V gene data show CDR1 as MNHEY and CDR2 as SVGAGI.

The chain combines TRBV5-1 with TRBJ2-2; either TRBD1 or TRBD2 may fit D (5 bases each). The CDR3 has 14 amino acids. Trimming pared 0 bases from V and 4 bases from J, leaving 7 bases between. From germline, CDR1 is SGHRS and CDR2 YFSETQ. CDR3 DNA sequence: TGCGCCAGCAGCTTGGGGGACCCCACCGGGGAGCTGTTTTTT. Amino acids: CASSLGDPTGELFF. Complete variable domain (other parts from reference TRBV5-1 and TRBJ2-2): KAGVTQTPRYLIKTRGQQVTLSCSPISGHRSVSWYQQTPGQGLQFLFEYFSETQRNKGNFPGRFSGRQFSNSRSEMNVSTLELGDSALYLCASSLGDPTGELFFGEGSRLTVL.